Below are 3 T cell receptor beta chains sequenced from a single sample in a study of beta chain features in type 1 diabetes. Study findings and constraints: Shorter TCRB CDR3s, moderately but significantly so, were found in Type 1 diabetes patients in all four CD4+ subsets.

The authors reverse transcribed all of the isolated RNA, so sequencing captured expressed TCRB transcripts. The data were produced by immunoSEQ multiplex PCR, yet TCRdb's version contains in-frame clones alone and is incomplete. The sample contains 250,000 to 300,000 clones, approximately 24% of which appear only once. For these TCRs, the target antigens are not known. Sequenced: naive CD4+ T cells from blood. These receptors all stem from a young woman with type 1 diabetes.

J is TRBJ1-1 and V is TRBV7-9, with D tentatively TRBD1 (5 bases). The CDR3 loop spans 14 amino acids. Trimming stripped 3 bases from V and 3 bases from J, with 11 bases between. Germline loops: CDR1 SEHNR, CDR2 FQNEAQ (reference sequence). The CDR3 DNA reads TGTGCCAGCAGCTTCTGGGGAGGGGACACTGAAGCTTTCTTT. Translated, it gives CASSFWGGDTEAFF.

In this sample, this clone turned up a few times. V is TRBV29-1 and J is TRBJ2-2; 8 nucleotides agree with TRBD1. Trimming took 2 bases from V and 0 from J; bases not matched to a gene: 11. CDR3 length: 18 amino acids. Germline CDR1 SQVTM, CDR2 ANQGSEA. CDR3 protein: CSVEPIGQGGSNTGELFF. The CDR3 bases are TGCAGCGTTGAACCCATAGGACAGGGTGGGTCGAACACCGGGGAGCTGTTTTTT.

This chain joins TRBV5-1 and TRBJ1-2, with D possibly TRBD1 on 5 matching bases. From germline, CDR1 is SGHRS and CDR2 YFSETQ. Trimming stripped 0 bases from V and 1 base from J, with 10 bases between. The CDR3 has 15 residues. This CDR3 reads CASSLVPTVNYGYTF. The DNA for the CDR3 is TGCGCCAGCAGCTTGGTCCCGACAGTTAACTATGGCTACACCTTC.